There are a few counts of the clone carrying this T cell receptor (beta chain). The CDR3 is 16 amino acids. Unmatched junction bases numbered 8, after V lost 7 bases and J lost 3 bases. Germline V gene lookup returns CDR1 SEHNR and CDR2 FQNEAQ (reference sequence). This sample's TCRbeta library carried unique molecular identifier barcodes. TCRdb re-called the PCR reads through MiXCR, storing one row per CDR3 protein. This sample carries more than 550,000 distinct CDR3 sequences, more than 9% of them seen once, and the ten largest clones take about 4.3%. The data were taken from a study of T-cell reconstitution after alpha-beta-depleted transplantation in children.

The material was PBMCs from the stem cell graft donor, obtained from the stem cell graft. The receptor's source is a human donor who donated a stem cell graft to a child with acute myeloid leukemia. V and J are TRBV7-9 and TRBJ2-2; 10 bases agree with TRBD1. The CDR3 DNA reads TGTGCCAGCACTGCAACTGGGACAGGGGACACCGGGGAGCTGTTTTTT. It specifies CASTATGTGDTGELFF.